This TCR beta chain was found in a study of blood T cell repertoires in COVID-19. Across the whole study: T cells, B-cell-depleted T cells, or PBMCs provided the cDNA or gDNA that served as material.

Enrolled through a virtual design, the participants were between roughly 18 and 90 years of age and came from under 30 US areas. Participant-given clinical history determined each cohort assignment. Germline CDR1 is SEHNR and CDR2 is FQNEAQ (reference sequence). The CDR3 contains 14 residues. Trimming took 4 bases from V and 5 from J, leaving 12 bases between them. As processed by the authors: Reference gene primer amplification gave estimated nucleated cell counts. Profiled with immunoSEQ multiplex PCR; TCRdb holds only in-frame clones, not every one. V, J and clone size derive from that table, while D and trimming were established from the DNA sequence. The repertoire has 350,000 or so clones, roughly nine tenths of them found once; the top ten carry about a fifth.

The sequenced material came from PBMCs or T cells enriched from blood (not recorded which). The receptor comes from a woman aged 30 to 39 who had recovered from COVID-19. This rearrangement joins TRBV7-9 to TRBJ1-5; D may be TRBD1 (6 bases). In DNA form, the CDR3 reads TGTGCCAGCAGCTACACAGGGCGGGATCAGCCCCAGCATTTT. This sequence encodes CASSYTGRDQPQHF.